This T cell receptor beta chain emerged from a study of human T cells and chemical hapten exposure. Regarding the study as a whole: No shift was seen in TCRs above 1 in 1000 frequency with DPC sensitization. Every donor had alopecia, and their immune response may therefore differ from healthy people's.

Per germline, CDR1 GTSNPN and CDR2 SVGIG (reference sequence). The length of the CDR3 is 12 residues. The V end was cut by 3 bases, the J end by 4 bases, with 10 bases between. In TCRdb, the RACE reads were re-called with MiXCR into one record per CDR3 protein. This table holds over 85,000 distinct CDR3 sequences, roughly a tenth found once. In this sample, this clonotype turned up a few times. Its specificity is not known. The time point was: pre-sensitization, week 0. Treatment noted: therapeutic diphenylcyclopropenone sensitization with weekly scalp DPC. Here the sequenced sample was whole blood, taken in connection with sensitization to the hapten diphenylcyclopropenone (DPC). This sequence originates from a woman in her fifties or sixties with alopecia areata. Some clones in this sample may be carry-over from other donors' samples. The chain uses TRBV30 and TRBJ2-7; D might be TRBD1 or TRBD2, each matching 5 bases. The CDR3, as DNA: TGTGCCTGGAGCAGGGACCTTTACGAGCAGTACTTC. Encoded protein: CAWSRDLYEQYF.